These T cell receptor beta chains were read from a single sample in a study of blood T cell repertoires in COVID-19. Sequenced by immunoSEQ multiplex PCR; TCRdb stores in-frame clones only, minus some. This sample carries some 270,000 clones, around 85% of them seen once, and the ten largest clones take 0.87%. What was sequenced was peripheral blood. Receptors originate from a human donor with COVID-19, enrolled during active disease. The donor label of this sample is uncertain. CDR3s include the opening cysteine and the closing phenylalanine or tryptophan. D genes are given only for firm matches. Expanded clones are given a class, and other clones once, few, many or no size at all.

d_call	v_call	clone_size	j_call	cdr3_aa	cdr3_nt
TRBD1	TRBV11-2	NA	TRBJ1-1	CASSLGSRQGASEAFF	TGTGCCAGCAGCTTAGGAAGCCGTCAGGGGGCCTCTGAAGCTTTCTTT
NA	TRBV7-8	NA	TRBJ2-3	CASSSGDNF	TGTGCCAGCAGCTCCGGGGACAATTTT
TRBD1	TRBV10-3	NA	TRBJ1-3	CAISEGLNRGEGNTIYF	TGTGCCATCAGCGAGGGTTTGAACAGGGGCGAAGGAAACACCATATATTTT
TRBD1	TRBV2	once	TRBJ2-2	CASSRTGGDTGELFF	TGTGCCAGCAGTAGGACAGGGGGAGACACCGGGGAGCTGTTTTTT
TRBD2	TRBV19	NA	TRBJ2-1	CASSMAGAPYNEQFF	TGTGCCAGTAGTATGGCGGGAGCCCCCTACAATGAGCAGTTCTTC
NA	TRBV29-1	NA	TRBJ1-2	CSVEGSGAGYGYTF	TGCAGCGTTGAGGGTTCGGGTGCTGGCTATGGCTACACCTTC
NA	TRBV3-1/TRBV3-2	NA	TRBJ1-6	CASSQVVAGSPLHF	TGTGCCAGCAGCCAAGTCGTGGCGGGTTCTCCCCTCCACTTT
NA	TRBV23-1	NA	TRBJ1-4	CASSHPTPCGDEKLFF	TGCGCCAGCAGTCACCCTACCCCCTGCGGGGATGAAAAACTGTTTTTT
NA	TRBV6-4	NA	TRBJ1-1	CASSEPPGFGAFF	TGTGCCAGCAGTGAACCCCCAGGGTTCGGGGCTTTCTTT
NA	TRBV7-3	NA	TRBJ2-2	CASSDRTNTGELFF	TGTGCCAGCAGCGACAGGACGAACACCGGGGAGCTGTTTTTT
NA	TRBV11-2	NA	TRBJ1-1	CASSAGSIDTEAFF	TGTGCCAGCAGCGCGGGGTCCATCGACACTGAAGCTTTCTTT
TRBD1	TRBV7-9	many	TRBJ1-2	CASSPRGRYYGYTF	TGTGCCAGCAGCCCCAGGGGGCGATACTATGGCTACACCTTC
TRBD2	TRBV3-1/TRBV3-2	NA	TRBJ2-3	CASSQSLAGGTDTQYF	TGTGCCAGCAGCCAAAGCCTAGCGGGAGGAACAGATACGCAGTATTTT
TRBD1	TRBV11-2	once	TRBJ1-1	CASSLATGGSSEAFF	TGTGCCAGCAGCTTAGCGACAGGGGGGTCTTCTGAAGCTTTCTTT
NA	TRBV9	NA	TRBJ1-1	CASSVGPGLEAFF	TGTGCCAGCAGCGTGGGTCCAGGCCTTGAAGCTTTCTTT
NA	TRBV19	NA	TRBJ1-1	CASTDPRGAGDTEAFF	TGTGCCAGTACCGACCCGCGGGGGGCGGGGGACACTGAAGCTTTCTTT
NA	TRBV5-1	NA	TRBJ1-5	CASSAGTLNQPQHF	TGCGCCAGCTCCGCGGGGACCCTCAATCAGCCCCAGCATTTT
NA	TRBV7-2	NA	TRBJ1-1	CASSFSGAYTEAFF	TGTGCCAGCAGCTTTTCAGGGGCTTACACTGAAGCTTTCTTT
TRBD2	TRBV7-9	NA	TRBJ2-1	CASSLAPSGRVDEQFF	TGTGCCAGCAGCTTAGCGCCCAGCGGGAGAGTCGATGAGCAGTTCTTC
TRBD1	TRBV3-1/TRBV3-2	NA	TRBJ2-5	CASSPRTGAQETQYF	TGTGCCAGCAGCCCGAGGACAGGGGCCCAAGAGACCCAGTACTTC
TRBD1	TRBV5-8	once	TRBJ1-6	CASTLTGFISPLHF	TGTGCCAGCACCCTGACAGGGTTTATCTCACCCCTCCACTTT
TRBD2	TRBV11-3	NA	TRBJ2-6	CASSPSGSLAGANVLTF	TGTGCCAGCAGCCCCAGCGGGAGTCTAGCTGGGGCCAACGTCCTGACTTTC
NA	TRBV19	NA	TRBJ1-1	CASSETGGSTEAFF	TGTGCCAGTAGTGAAACGGGGGGGAGCACTGAAGCTTTCTTT
NA	TRBV7-9	NA	TRBJ2-2	CASSFSASQAGELFF	TGTGCCAGCAGCTTCAGTGCTAGCCAGGCCGGGGAGCTGTTTTTT
NA	TRBV6-5	NA	TRBJ2-7	CASRKGSLLDEQYF	TGTGCCAGCAGAAAAGGGAGTCTCCTGGACGAGCAGTACTTC
TRBD2	TRBV13	few	TRBJ2-7	CASSSGRVAYEQYF	TGTGCCAGCAGTTCGGGGAGGGTTGCCTACGAGCAGTACTTC
NA	TRBV29-1	NA	TRBJ2-3	CSVRRGRGDTQYF	TGCAGCGTTAGGAGAGGTCGGGGAGATACGCAGTATTTT
NA	TRBV2	NA	TRBJ2-3	CASSRDTITDTQYF	TGTGCCAGCAGCCGGGACACCATCACAGATACGCAGTATTTT
TRBD1	TRBV7-2	NA	TRBJ2-1	CASSLAQETGVLFF	TGTGCCAGCAGCTTAGCCCAAGAGACAGGGGTTTTGTTCTTC
NA	TRBV20-1	once	TRBJ1-2	CSARGGIGYTF	TGCAGTGCTAGAGGAGGGATTGGCTACACCTTC
NA	TRBV6-5	few	TRBJ2-7	CASTPSDWGDEQYF	TGTGCCAGCACCCCCTCGGATTGGGGGGACGAGCAGTACTTC
TRBD1	TRBV27	NA	TRBJ1-1	CASSPGTGLTNTEAFF	TGTGCCAGCAGTCCTGGGACAGGGTTGACGAACACTGAAGCTTTCTTT
NA	TRBV2	NA	TRBJ1-2	CASSVAVYTF	TGTGCCAGCAGTGTGGCGGTCTACACCTTC
TRBD2	TRBV19	NA	TRBJ2-2	CASSIMGLAVNTGELFF	TGTGCCAGTAGTATAATGGGACTAGCGGTGAACACCGGGGAGCTGTTTTTT
NA	TRBV6-5	NA	TRBJ1-5	CASSSQGNSNQPQHF	TGTGCCAGCAGTTCTCAGGGGAATAGCAATCAGCCCCAGCATTTT
NA	TRBV21-1	NA	TRBJ2-4	CASSKGRSGALKNIQYF	TGTGCCAGCAGCAAAGGGCGCAGCGGGGCCTTGAAAAACATTCAGTACTTC
TRBD1	TRBV19	NA	TRBJ2-5	CASSRSPDRAGQTQYF	TGTGCCAGTAGCCGTTCCCCGGACAGGGCGGGTCAGACCCAGTACTTC